This T cell receptor beta chain was profiled in a study of STAT5B mutations in CD4+ large granular lymphocyte leukemia. Overall study findings and caveats: Top patient clones used TRBV06 genes more often: 8/27 versus 2/35 in controls.

Per germline, CDR1 SEHNR and CDR2 FQNEAQ (reference sequence). The CDR3 extends over 14 amino acids. V was pared by 2 bases and J by 8 bases, with 10 bases between. Methods used by the authors: A productive frequency of 2.59 x 10-5 was the lowest detectable. Sequencing used immunoSEQ multiplex PCR; TCRdb keeps in-frame clones, though not all of them. V, J and clone size are those of that table, while D and trimming were read from the DNA. Of 40,000 to 55,000 clones in the sample, about 86% were seen once. A remark on this clone: Its specificity is unknown.

The sample consisted of CD4+ T cells from blood buffy coats. The TCR comes from a human donor in good health. V gene TRBV7-9 combines with J gene TRBJ2-6; D may match TRBD1 or TRBD2 (6 bases each). The CDR3 DNA follows: TGTGCCAGCAGCTTACAAGGGGGGCCCAACGTCCTGACTTTC. Translated: CASSLQGGPNVLTF.